The sequence of this T cell receptor (beta chain) was determined in a study of cytomegalovirus exposure and HLA in healthy donors. Study overall: Earlier findings included some 120 million unique TCR beta sequences obtained from about 180 million T cells. Study findings and constraints: Likely technical artifact: a cluster of highly shared sequence variants.

Regarding donors, all were healthy bone marrow donors. 13 Jbeta primers and 60 Vbeta primers were used for the PCR. Here immunoSEQ multiplex PCR was the method, and the copy in TCRdb shows in-frame clones only, minus some. The sample shows tens of thousands of clones, over 70% of them seen only once. The germline CDR1 and CDR2 sequences are LNHDA and SQIVND (reference sequence). The CDR3 has 14 amino acids. There are a few counts of this clone. Its specificity is unknown. The TCR comes from a man between 60 and 75 years old in good health and CMV-seronegative. The source material was PBMCs. This chain connects TRBV19 to TRBJ1-1, with 12 bases identical to TRBD1. The CDR3 loop is CGSGTGGANTEAFF. The CDR3 coding sequence is TGTGGTTCCGGGACAGGGGGCGCGAACACTGAAGCTTTCTTT.